The clone carrying this T cell receptor (beta chain) has only a few counts. The antigen is not known. This entry comes from a study of post-analysis software for immune sequencing data. General study results and limits: Samples sharing a preparation batch grouped tightly together when assessed by F measure.

cDNA libraries for TCR beta contained unique molecular identifiers. Using its own MiXCR run on the PCR reads, TCRdb lists one record per CDR3 protein. This table has 600,000 to 750,000 distinct CDR3 sequences, roughly three fifths appearing once. The origin of this receptor is a girl aged 2-10 years with multiple sclerosis. The sample comprised blood.

The CDR3 loop is CSVLGGEQYF. The DNA for the CDR3 is TGCAGCGTTCTCGGTGGCGAGCAGTACTTC. The J gene is TRBJ2-7, the V gene TRBV29-1, with unresolved D. The CDR3 length is 10 residues. V lost 5 bases and J lost 6, with 8 bases in between. The germline gives CDR1 SQVTM, CDR2 ANQGSEA.